Presented here are 30 T cell receptor beta chains from one specimen sequenced in a study of long-term antiretroviral therapy in people with HIV. It was version v3.0 of the immunoSEQ assay that was run at survey level. Measured with immunoSEQ multiplex PCR; TCRdb has only the in-frame clones, and not every one. This sample has tens of thousands of clones, with almost 95% found just once. Here the sequenced sample was unsorted PBMCs, taken just over 7.3 years after starting antiretroviral therapy. These receptors were obtained from a man aged 45-60 years with HIV.

CDR3 nucleotide sequence: TGTGCCAGCTCACCAGGGACAGCTCTCGACCGTTACGAGCAGTACTTC. Encoded protein: CASSPGTALDRYEQYF. The V and J genes are TRBV18 and TRBJ2-7; 7 nucleotides match TRBD1. V trimming: 2 bases; J trimming: 4 bases; junction bases outside the gene matches: 11. Germline V lookup: CDR1 KGHSH, CDR2 LQKENI. This CDR3 is built from 16 residues. Looking up the rest from reference TRBV18 and TRBJ2-7 gives the full variable domain: NAGVMQNPRHLVRRRGQEARLRCSPMKGHSHVYWYRQLPEEGLKFMVYLQKENIIDESGMPKERFSAEFPKEGPSILRIQQVVRGDSAAYFCASSPGTALDRYEQYFGPGTRLTVT.

The chain has TRBV7-3 and TRBJ2-2; TRBD1 or TRBD2 may be the D gene (5 bases each). Germline loops: CDR1 SGHTA, CDR2 FQGTGA. Trimming left V 5 bases short and J 4 bases short, with 8 bases between. The length of the CDR3 is 13 residues. The CDR3 sequence is CASSQGTTGELFF. The DNA for the CDR3 is TGTGCCAGCAGCCAAGGGACCACCGGGGAGCTGTTTTTT.

The genes are TRBV6-6 and TRBJ1-2; D is uncertain. The V gene lost 4 bases and the J gene lost 1 base, with 4 bases spanning the gap. This CDR3 region has 12 residues. Germline lookup yields CDR1 MNHNY and CDR2 SVGAGI (reference sequence). This CDR3 is CASSFVNYGYTF. In nucleotides, the CDR3 is TGTGCCAGCAGTTTTGTTAACTATGGCTACACCTTC.

This chain uses TRBV11-2 with TRBJ1-6; the D gene is possibly TRBD1 (5 bases). The CDR3 is 15 residues long. With 1 base removed from V and 2 bases from J, the gap between germline ends came to 6 bases. CDR1 SGHAT and CDR2 FQNNGV come from the germline V gene. The CDR3 DNA sequence: TGTGCCAGCAGCTTAGGGGGCGCCTATAATTCACCCCTCCACTTT. As protein: CASSLGGAYNSPLHF.

J is TRBJ2-3 and V is TRBV19, with D perhaps TRBD2 (6 bases). The CDR3 sequence is 13 residues long. Per the germline V gene, CDR1 is LNHDA and CDR2 is SQIVND (reference sequence). V lost 6 bases to trimming and J lost 3 bases, with 10 bases between them. For the CDR3, the DNA is TGTGCCAGTAGGCACCGGGGGACAGATACGCAGTATTTT. Residues: CASRHRGTDTQYF.

The V call is TRBV2, the J call TRBJ2-3; weak D call: TRBD1 (6 bases). The CDR3 is 15 residues long. Germline V gives CDR1 SNHLY, CDR2 FYNNEI. The V gene lost 6 bases and the J gene lost 2 bases, with 15 bases spanning the gap. The CDR3 loop is CASRLRGLATDTQYF. CDR3 DNA: TGTGCCAGCAGGCTCAGGGGCTTGGCCACAGATACGCAGTATTTT.

The chain uses TRBV27 and TRBJ2-1; D might be TRBD1 (6 bases). V lost 5 bases and J 8 bases, leaving 16 bases between the germline ends. CDR1 and CDR2 from the germline V gene are MNHEY and SMNVEV (reference sequence). This CDR3 has 14 residues. The CDR3 nucleotides are TGTGCCAGCAGTCCCCGGAGAGGGGGACATGAGCAGTTCTTC. As protein: CASSPRRGGHEQFF.

The rearrangement joins TRBV19 to TRBJ1-1; 7 nucleotides agree with TRBD1. The CDR3 has 14 amino acids. V dropped 5 bases and J dropped 2; count of bases not matched to a gene: 5. Germline V gene lookup returns CDR1 LNHDA and CDR2 SQIVND (reference sequence). The CDR3 loop reads CASSVGTANTEAFF. In DNA form, the CDR3 reads TGTGCCAGTAGTGTCGGGACAGCCAACACTGAAGCTTTCTTT.

The genes are TRBV6-1 and TRBJ2-3; 10 positions match TRBD2. There are 15 residues in the CDR3. Germline V lookup: CDR1 MNHNS, CDR2 SASEGT. V dropped 3 bases and J dropped 2; count of bases not matched to a gene: 2. Here the CDR3 reads CASSDGLAVTDTQYF. CDR3 sequence (DNA): TGTGCCAGCAGTGACGGACTAGCGGTCACAGATACGCAGTATTTT.

V gene TRBV19 combines with J gene TRBJ2-7; the D gene is possibly TRBD1 (5 bases). The germline V gene encodes CDR1 LNHDA and CDR2 SQIVND (reference sequence). V shed 2 bases and J shed 3 bases, with 11 bases lying between them. This CDR3 region has 14 residues. The CDR3, as DNA: TGTGCCAGTAGTATACAGGGAAGGGTCTACGAGCAGTACTTC. Translated, it gives CASSIQGRVYEQYF.

The CDR3 here is CASSVGLAGGELFF. The CDR3 DNA follows: TGTGCCAGCAGCGTGGGACTAGCGGGGGGGGAGCTGTTTTTT. This rearrangement joins TRBV9 to TRBJ2-2; TRBD2 matches 13 bases. Looked up from germline, CDR1 is SGDLS and CDR2 is YYNGEE. The CDR3 has 14 residues. V lost 2 bases and J lost 8; bases outside the gene matches: 0.

The V call is TRBV6-5, the J call TRBJ1-2; TRBD1 might be the D (6 bases). V was clipped by 5 bases and J by 4 bases, with 14 bases between them. CDR1 is MNHEY, CDR2 SVGAGI, per germline. This CDR3 has 14 residues. CDR3 bases: TGTGCCAGCAGTCCGACTTGGACAGTCTATGGCTACACCTTC. This translates into CASSPTWTVYGYTF.

This clone has just one count. The chain recombines TRBV7-3 with TRBJ2-7; tentatively, D is TRBD2 (6 bases). The CDR3 contains 14 residues. Per germline, CDR1 SGHTA and CDR2 FQGTGA. V lost 2 bases and J 5 bases, leaving 13 bases between the germline ends. CDR3 in amino acids: CASSLGGWRDEQYF. The CDR3, as DNA: TGTGCCAGCAGCTTAGGGGGGTGGAGGGACGAGCAGTACTTC.

The chain links TRBV6-5 to TRBJ1-2; no clear D. Trimming took 2 bases from V and 4 from J, leaving 8 bases between them. CDR1 and CDR2 (germline): MNHEY, SVGAGI. The CDR3 spans 13 residues. CDR3 nucleotide sequence: TGTGCCAGCAGTTACAAGGGAGGCTATGGCTACACCTTC. This encodes CASSYKGGYGYTF.

This CDR3 is CASSVQGLETQYF. As DNA, the CDR3 is TGTGCCAGCAGCGTACAGGGACTGGAGACCCAGTACTTC. The chain employs TRBV9 and TRBJ2-5; D is perhaps TRBD2 (6 bases). Trimming shortened V by 1 base and J by 5 bases, and 9 bases separated the two germline ends. Germline V gene sequence: CDR1 SGDLS, CDR2 YYNGEE. This CDR3 is 13 amino acids long.

The chain links TRBV18 to TRBJ2-7; TRBD1 might be the D (6 bases). CDR1 is KGHSH, CDR2 LQKENI, per germline. V was clipped by 10 bases and J by 6 bases, with 19 bases between them. CDR3 size: 13 residues. The chain's CDR3 is CATAQGTLSEQYF. CDR3 nucleotide sequence: TGTGCCACCGCACAGGGAACCTTGAGCGAGCAGTACTTC. Together with reference TRBV18 and TRBJ2-7, the CDR3 gives the full variable domain: NAGVMQNPRHLVRRRGQEARLRCSPMKGHSHVYWYRQLPEEGLKFMVYLQKENIIDESGMPKERFSAEFPKEGPSILRIQQVVRGDSAAYFCATAQGTLSEQYFGPGTRLTVT.

This sequence joins TRBV5-1 and TRBJ1-6, with 9 bases fitting TRBD1. The CDR3 totals 15 residues. V lost 4 bases, J lost 10 bases, and 9 bases stayed unmatched. CDR1 and CDR2 from the germline V gene are SGHRS and YFSETQ. The CDR3 DNA follows: TGCGCCAGCAGCGCACGGACAGGGGAAGGCTCACCCCTCCACTTT. It translates to CASSARTGEGSPLHF.

The rearrangement joins TRBV7-2 to TRBJ2-6; no reliable D call. Trimming removed 5 bases at V and 0 bases at J, with 8 bases between. This CDR3 has 15 residues. Germline V gene lookup returns CDR1 SGHTA and CDR2 FQGNSA. The CDR3 reads CASSNGDSGANVLTF. The CDR3 DNA reads as TGTGCCAGCAGCAACGGAGACTCTGGGGCCAACGTCCTGACTTTC. Filled out from reference TRBV7-2 and TRBJ2-6, the complete variable domain reads GAGVSQSPSNKVTEKGKDVELRCDPISGHTALYWYRQSLGQGLEFLIYFQGNSAPDKSGLPSDRFSAERTGGSVSTLTIQRTQQEDSAVYLCASSNGDSGANVLTFGAGSRLTVL.

V usage is TRBV25-1 and J usage is TRBJ2-7, with 10 bases that match TRBD2. V dropped 1 base and J dropped 3; count of bases not matched to a gene: 3. This CDR3 has 15 amino acids. Germline V lookup: CDR1 MGHDK, CDR2 SYGVNS. The CDR3 spells CASSESKRGGYEQYF. The CDR3 DNA sequence: TGTGCCAGCAGTGAATCAAAGCGGGGGGGCTACGAGCAGTACTTC.

The J gene is TRBJ1-6, the V gene TRBV5-8, with 7 bases lining up with TRBD1. Germline lookup yields CDR1 SGHTS and CDR2 YDEGEE. CDR3 length equals 15 residues. V lost 4 bases, J lost 5 bases, and 6 bases stayed unmatched. CDR3 sequence reads: CASSAGQVDNSPLHF. CDR3 DNA: TGTGCCAGCAGCGCAGGACAGGTTGATAATTCACCCCTCCACTTT.

V and J are TRBV2 and TRBJ1-1; the D gene is possibly TRBD1 (5 bases). V was cut by 3 bases and J by 4 bases, with 15 bases left in between. The CDR3 runs to 15 residues. Germline values: CDR1 SNHLY, CDR2 FYNNEI. Here the CDR3 reads CASSEGGYGSTEAFF. CDR3 in DNA: TGTGCCAGCAGTGAGGGGGGGTATGGGAGCACTGAAGCTTTCTTT.

This clone was seen a single time. The CDR3 DNA reads TGTGCCAGCAGCTGGAACCAGGGAGGCTACGAGCAGTACTTC. Protein: CASSWNQGGYEQYF. V and J are TRBV5-5 and TRBJ2-7; TRBD2 is a possible D gene (6 bases). Germline assignment: CDR1 SGHKS and CDR2 YYEKEE (reference sequence). CDR3 size: 14 residues. Trimming removed 3 bases at V and 3 bases at J, with 13 bases between.

This rearrangement joins TRBV27 to TRBJ1-6; D is possibly TRBD1 (6 bases). Trimming took 0 bases from V and 7 from J, leaving 22 bases between them. Per germline, CDR1 MNHEY and CDR2 SMNVEV (reference sequence). The CDR3 spans 19 residues. CDR3 in amino acids: CASSLSVIQGGVVNSPLHF. The CDR3 DNA is TGTGCCAGCAGTTTATCGGTAATACAGGGAGGAGTGGTGAATTCACCCCTCCACTTT.

This sequence joins TRBV30 and TRBJ1-5; the match to TRBD1 covers 8 bases. The CDR3 spans 15 residues. Germline CDR1 reads GTSNPN; CDR2 reads SVGIG (reference sequence). V shed 3 bases, J shed 3 bases, and the junction held 7 bases outside the gene matches. DNA of the CDR3: TGTGCCTGGAGCCGAGCGGACAGGGCCAATCAGCCCCAGCATTTT. Translated: CAWSRADRANQPQHF.

The chain carries TRBV5-4 and TRBJ2-7; the D call may be TRBD1 or TRBD2 (5 bases each). V was clipped by 3 bases and J by 6 bases, with 19 bases between them. The germline CDR1 and CDR2 sequences are SGHNT and YYREEE (reference sequence). The CDR3 sequence is 15 residues long. DNA of the CDR3: TGTGCCAGCAGCTGGAACCGGGACCATTTGTCCGAGCAGTACTTC. Translation gives CASSWNRDHLSEQYF.

V and J are TRBV5-1 and TRBJ2-7, with 8 bases fitting TRBD1. V was clipped by 2 bases and J by 2 bases; unmatched bases: 3. Germline assignment: CDR1 SGHRS and CDR2 YFSETQ. The CDR3 is made up of 14 amino acids. CDR3 amino acids: CASSLSGGTYEQYF. The CDR3 region has the DNA TGCGCCAGCAGCTTATCAGGGGGCACCTACGAGCAGTACTTC.

Only a few counts were recorded for this clone. The J gene is TRBJ1-1, the V gene TRBV16; D is possibly TRBD1 (6 bases). The CDR3 sequence is 14 residues long. From germline, CDR1 is KGHSY and CDR2 FQNENV. The V end was cut by 0 bases, the J end by 4 bases, with 9 bases between. CDR3 sequence reads: CASSQSLQGTEAFF. As DNA, the CDR3 is TGTGCCAGCAGCCAATCGTTACAGGGCACTGAAGCTTTCTTT.

CDR3 sequence: CASSQRGQAYEQYF. DNA of the CDR3: TGTGCCAGCAGCCAGAGGGGACAGGCGTACGAGCAGTACTTC. The chain couples TRBV7-9 to TRBJ2-7; 8 positions match TRBD1. The germline V gene has CDR1 SEHNR and CDR2 FQNEAQ (reference sequence). The junction had 7 bases not matched to a gene; V was cut back by 5 bases and J by 4 bases. The CDR3 is 14 residues long.

This sequence joins TRBV28 and TRBJ1-2; D gene uncertain. Germline V CDR1 and CDR2: MDHEN, SYDVKM. This CDR3 is built from 15 residues. Between the trimmed V and J ends, which lost 10 bases and 4 bases, there was a span of 22 bases. The chain's CDR3 is CATTSPGGGAYGYTF. CDR3 nucleotide sequence: TGTGCCACCACTTCCCCAGGCGGAGGTGCCTATGGCTACACCTTC.

The chain has TRBV7-9 and TRBJ2-3, with D perhaps matching TRBD2 (6 bases). Trimming took off 9 bases at V and 2 bases at J, with 18 bases between the two ends. CDR1 is SEHNR, CDR2 FQNEAQ, per germline (reference sequence). This CDR3 is built from 15 residues. DNA for the CDR3: TGTGCCAGTTTGGCGGGGCGCCTTTCCACAGATACGCAGTATTTT. This gives the protein CASLAGRLSTDTQYF.